The rows below give T cell receptor beta chains drawn from one sample of a study of OX40 agonist ivuxolimab in advanced cancers. The protocol was immunoSEQ multiplex PCR, while the TCRdb copy is restricted to in-frame clones and leaves out a portion. The sample yields about 48,000 clones, roughly 83% seen once. The sample here was CD4+ or CD8+ T cells sorted from blood, taken in a trial of the OX40 agonist ivuxolimab. Receptors originate from an adult with an advanced solid tumor such as melanoma, head and neck, liver or kidney cancer. Both conserved end residues are part of each CDR3. The D gene is left open where the match is weak. The size of a clone is reported for some rows only, either as once, few or many, or as a class for expanded clones.

d_gene: TRBD1; abundance: .; v_gene: TRBV10-3; j_gene: TRBJ1-3; CDR3nt: TGTGCCATCGCGGGAGACAGGGTGGTCGGAAACACCATATATTTT; CDR3aa: CAIAGDRVVGNTIYF
d_gene: .; abundance: .; v_gene: TRBV28; j_gene: TRBJ2-1; CDR3nt: TGTGCCAGCATGTGGGGGCGCAAGGGTGAGCAGTTCTTC; CDR3aa: CASMWGRKGEQFF
d_gene: .; abundance: once; v_gene: TRBV10-3; j_gene: TRBJ1-1; CDR3nt: TGTGCCGTCAGTGAGCGGCAGGGCAACACTGAAGCTTTCTTT; CDR3aa: CAVSERQGNTEAFF
d_gene: .; abundance: .; v_gene: TRBV9; j_gene: TRBJ2-1; CDR3nt: TGTGCCAGCAGCGTAGGTCCGGGTAGAGGGGACAATGAGCAGTTCTTC; CDR3aa: CASSVGPGRGDNEQFF
d_gene: TRBD1; abundance: few; v_gene: TRBV14; j_gene: TRBJ2-1; CDR3nt: TGTGCCAGCAGCCAAAAACAACTTTGGGGGACAGGGGATTCGGATGAGCAGTTCTTC; CDR3aa: CASSQKQLWGTGDSDEQFF
d_gene: TRBD2; abundance: .; v_gene: TRBV4-2; j_gene: TRBJ2-1; CDR3nt: TGTGCCAGCAGCCCTAGCTCGGGACTATACACCAATGAGCAGTTCTTC; CDR3aa: CASSPSSGLYTNEQFF
d_gene: .; abundance: .; v_gene: TRBV11-1; j_gene: TRBJ1-4; CDR3nt: TGTGCCAGCAGCTTAGCGATCGGGAATCAAAAACTGTTTTTT; CDR3aa: CASSLAIGNQKLFF
d_gene: .; abundance: .; v_gene: TRBV5-1; j_gene: TRBJ1-1; CDR3nt: TGCGCCAGCAGCGGGACTGGGGGTGCGAACACTGAAGCTTTCTTT; CDR3aa: CASSGTGGANTEAFF
d_gene: .; abundance: few; v_gene: TRBV7-9; j_gene: TRBJ1-1; CDR3nt: TGTGCCAGCAGCTTATCCCGCACTGAAGCTTTCTTT; CDR3aa: CASSLSRTEAFF
d_gene: .; abundance: once; v_gene: TRBV7-2; j_gene: TRBJ1-2; CDR3nt: TGTGCCAGCGGGCTACCGGGCAGGCTTAACTATGGCTACACCTTC; CDR3aa: CASGLPGRLNYGYTF
d_gene: .; abundance: .; v_gene: TRBV4-3; j_gene: TRBJ1-6; CDR3nt: TGCGCCAGCAGCCAAGATCATAGGAATTCACCCCTCCACTTT; CDR3aa: CASSQDHRNSPLHF
d_gene: .; abundance: .; v_gene: TRBV14; j_gene: TRBJ2-2; CDR3nt: TGTGCCAGCAGCCAAGAGACCGGGGAGCTGTTTTTT; CDR3aa: CASSQETGELFF
d_gene: .; abundance: .; v_gene: TRBV18; j_gene: TRBJ2-2; CDR3nt: TGTGCCAGCTCACCGTCCGGGGTCTGGAACACCGGGGAGCTGTTTTTT; CDR3aa: CASSPSGVWNTGELFF
d_gene: TRBD1; abundance: .; v_gene: TRBV6-5; j_gene: TRBJ2-1; CDR3nt: TGTGCCAGCAGCCGTAGGACAGGCTACAATGAGCAGTTCTTC; CDR3aa: CASSRRTGYNEQFF
d_gene: .; abundance: .; v_gene: TRBV4-3; j_gene: TRBJ1-3; CDR3nt: TGCGCCAGCAGCCAAGACAGGGGTGGAAACACCATATATTTT; CDR3aa: CASSQDRGGNTIYF
d_gene: TRBD2; abundance: .; v_gene: TRBV11-2; j_gene: TRBJ2-1; CDR3nt: TGTGCCAGCAGCCCCAGACCGGGACTAGGATCCTACAATGAGCAGTTCTTC; CDR3aa: CASSPRPGLGSYNEQFF
d_gene: .; abundance: .; v_gene: TRBV18; j_gene: TRBJ2-5; CDR3nt: TGTGCCAGCTCAGGGGGGAACCAAGAGACCCAGTACTTC; CDR3aa: CASSGGNQETQYF
d_gene: .; abundance: .; v_gene: TRBV30; j_gene: TRBJ2-7; CDR3nt: TGTGCCTGGGTAGGATCGAGAGGTTTTCAGTACTTC; CDR3aa: CAWVGSRGFQYF
d_gene: TRBD1; abundance: .; v_gene: TRBV5-4; j_gene: TRBJ1-2; CDR3nt: TGTGCCAGCAGCTCCCACAGGGGCCAGGATGCCTATGGCTACACCTTC; CDR3aa: CASSSHRGQDAYGYTF
d_gene: .; abundance: once; v_gene: TRBV2; j_gene: TRBJ1-5; CDR3nt: TGTGCCAGCAGTGAGGGGGGCAGGCGGGTCAATCAGCCCCAGCATTTT; CDR3aa: CASSEGGRRVNQPQHF
d_gene: .; abundance: .; v_gene: TRBV28; j_gene: TRBJ2-2; CDR3nt: TGTGCCAGCAGTTTCGTGACTCACGCCGGGGAGCTGTTTTTT; CDR3aa: CASSFVTHAGELFF
d_gene: .; abundance: .; v_gene: TRBV7-2; j_gene: TRBJ2-7; CDR3nt: TGTGCCAGCAGCTTAAACCAACGCTCCTACGAGCAGTACTTC; CDR3aa: CASSLNQRSYEQYF
d_gene: .; abundance: .; v_gene: TRBV11-2; j_gene: TRBJ2-1; CDR3nt: TGTGCCAGCAAGCGGAGGGCCCAGAACAATGAGCAGTTCTTC; CDR3aa: CASKRRAQNNEQFF
d_gene: .; abundance: .; v_gene: TRBV5-7; j_gene: TRBJ1-5; CDR3nt: TGTGCCAGCAGCTTGGAGGAGGTGAGCAATCAGCCCCAGCATTTT; CDR3aa: CASSLEEVSNQPQHF
d_gene: .; abundance: .; v_gene: TRBV18; j_gene: TRBJ2-5; CDR3nt: TGTGCCAGCTCACCGATCGCCAGGGGGGCAGAGACCCAGTACTTC; CDR3aa: CASSPIARGAETQYF
d_gene: TRBD2; abundance: .; v_gene: TRBV5-4; j_gene: TRBJ2-2; CDR3nt: TGTGCCAGCAGCTCACCCGGGACTAGCGGGGGGGCCGGCGGGGAGCTGTTTTTT; CDR3aa: CASSSPGTSGGAGGELFF
d_gene: .; abundance: once; v_gene: TRBV30; j_gene: TRBJ2-7; CDR3nt: TGTGCCTGGCATCTCAATAGGGATGGCGAGCAGTACTTC; CDR3aa: CAWHLNRDGEQYF
d_gene: .; abundance: .; v_gene: TRBV7-2; j_gene: TRBJ2-1; CDR3nt: TGTGCCAGCAGTTTATTTGGGCGGGATGAGCAGTTCTTC; CDR3aa: CASSLFGRDEQFF
d_gene: .; abundance: .; v_gene: TRBV5-4; j_gene: TRBJ2-7; CDR3nt: TGTGCCAGCAGCCCAGCAGGGGCCCTCTACGAGCAGTACTTC; CDR3aa: CASSPAGALYEQYF
d_gene: TRBD2; abundance: once; v_gene: TRBV6-4; j_gene: TRBJ2-1; CDR3nt: TGTGCCAGCAGGGAACCGGGACTAGTAGTATGTGAGCAGTTCTTC; CDR3aa: CASREPGLVVCEQFF
d_gene: TRBD1; abundance: .; v_gene: TRBV15; j_gene: TRBJ2-7; CDR3nt: TGTGCCACCAGCAGAGGCAACAGGGGCGTATTTGGCGAGCAGTACTTC; CDR3aa: CATSRGNRGVFGEQYF
d_gene: TRBD1; abundance: .; v_gene: TRBV5-1; j_gene: TRBJ2-1; CDR3nt: TGCGCCAGCAGCTTGTCAGGGGGCCATCATGAGCAGTTCTTC; CDR3aa: CASSLSGGHHEQFF
d_gene: .; abundance: once; v_gene: TRBV19; j_gene: TRBJ1-2; CDR3nt: TGTGCCACCGAGGGAGGGAACTATGGCTACACCTTC; CDR3aa: CATEGGNYGYTF
d_gene: .; abundance: .; v_gene: TRBV18; j_gene: TRBJ1-1; CDR3nt: TGTGCCAGCTCACCACCTGGGGTGAACACTGAAGCTTTCTTT; CDR3aa: CASSPPGVNTEAFF
d_gene: .; abundance: .; v_gene: TRBV4-2; j_gene: TRBJ1-3; CDR3nt: TGTGCCAGCAGCCCCTGGGAGAACACCATATATTTT; CDR3aa: CASSPWENTIYF
d_gene: .; abundance: few; v_gene: TRBV19; j_gene: TRBJ1-5; CDR3nt: TGTGCCAGTAGTATCTCCTATCAGCCCCAGCATTTT; CDR3aa: CASSISYQPQHF
d_gene: TRBD1; abundance: .; v_gene: TRBV6-6; j_gene: TRBJ1-1; CDR3nt: TGTGCCAGCACCCGGGACAGGGGTTACACTGAAGCTTTCTTT; CDR3aa: CASTRDRGYTEAFF
d_gene: .; abundance: .; v_gene: TRBV5-1; j_gene: TRBJ1-4; CDR3nt: TGCGCCAGCAGCTTGGTTGAGGCGGGCGGTGAAAAACTGTTTTTT; CDR3aa: CASSLVEAGGEKLFF
d_gene: .; abundance: .; v_gene: TRBV30; j_gene: TRBJ2-7; CDR3nt: TGTGCCTGGAGTATCCGGGCCTACGAGCAGTACTTC; CDR3aa: CAWSIRAYEQYF
d_gene: .; abundance: .; v_gene: TRBV29-1; j_gene: TRBJ2-6; CDR3nt: TGCAGCGTTGACGGGCCTGGGGCCAACGTCCTGACTTTC; CDR3aa: CSVDGPGANVLTF
d_gene: TRBD1; abundance: once; v_gene: TRBV7-3; j_gene: TRBJ2-1; CDR3nt: TGTGCCAGCAGCGTAGACGGGACAGGCCCCCCCTACAATGAGCAGTTCTTC; CDR3aa: CASSVDGTGPPYNEQFF
d_gene: .; abundance: .; v_gene: TRBV5-3; j_gene: TRBJ2-7; CDR3nt: TGTGCCAGAAGCAAAGGACAGAGCGAGCAGTACTTC; CDR3aa: CARSKGQSEQYF
d_gene: TRBD1; abundance: few; v_gene: TRBV2; j_gene: TRBJ1-5; CDR3nt: TGTGCCAGCAGCGAAAGGACAGGGAGGGCCCAGCATTTT; CDR3aa: CASSERTGRAQHF
d_gene: .; abundance: .; v_gene: TRBV7-2; j_gene: TRBJ2-5; CDR3nt: TGTGCCAGCAGCCTCTTGGGGGAGACCCAGTACTTC; CDR3aa: CASSLLGETQYF
d_gene: .; abundance: few; v_gene: TRBV4-3; j_gene: TRBJ1-5; CDR3nt: TGCGCCAGCAGCCAAGACAGGGAGAGAGATCAGCCCCAGCATTTT; CDR3aa: CASSQDRERDQPQHF
d_gene: TRBD1; abundance: .; v_gene: TRBV5-6; j_gene: TRBJ2-7; CDR3nt: TGTGCCAGCAGCAGGGGACAGGGGGCGGCTAGCGGGTTCTACGAGCAGTACTTC; CDR3aa: CASSRGQGAASGFYEQYF
d_gene: TRBD1; abundance: .; v_gene: TRBV7-6; j_gene: TRBJ2-5; CDR3nt: TGTGCCAGCAGCTCGACAGGGGGACAAGAGACCCAGTACTTC; CDR3aa: CASSSTGGQETQYF
d_gene: TRBD1; abundance: .; v_gene: TRBV5-4; j_gene: TRBJ2-3; CDR3nt: TGTGCCAGCAGCCTACAGGGGGCGGCAGATACGCAGTATTTT; CDR3aa: CASSLQGAADTQYF
d_gene: .; abundance: .; v_gene: TRBV4-1; j_gene: TRBJ2-5; CDR3nt: TGCGCCAGCAGCCAACTAGAGACCCAGTACTTC; CDR3aa: CASSQLETQYF
d_gene: .; abundance: .; v_gene: TRBV9; j_gene: TRBJ2-7; CDR3nt: TGTGCCAGCAGCGTTAATAACGAGCAGTACTTC; CDR3aa: CASSVNNEQYF
d_gene: TRBD2; abundance: .; v_gene: TRBV9; j_gene: TRBJ2-7; CDR3nt: TGTGCCAGCAGCGTAGGACTAGCGGGGATATACGAGCAGTACTTC; CDR3aa: CASSVGLAGIYEQYF